The 30 T cell receptor beta chains below come from one sample, sequenced in a study of T cell repertoires in cytomegalovirus infection. The antigens for these receptors are not known. TCRdb ran MiXCR on the reads and lists one entry per CDR3 protein. The sample holds 100,000 to 150,000 distinct CDR3 sequences, 20% to 30% seen once. The sequenced sample was PBMCs, sequenced either directly or after in vitro stimulation (not recorded which). The receptors derive from a human donor in good health (CMV status not recorded). Some clones in this sample may be carry-over from other donors' samples.

This clonotype has ten or more counts. CDR3 nucleotide sequence: TGTGCCAGCAGCTCCCACCGGTCTTTGTACACTGAAGCTTTCTTT. Its translation is CASSSHRSLYTEAFF. The chain is built from TRBV11-2 and TRBJ1-1; D not resolved. This CDR3 region has 15 residues. The ends were cut back, 4 bases at V and 3 bases at J, with 15 bases in the middle. Germline loops: CDR1 SGHAT, CDR2 FQNNGV.

This clonotype was detected a few times. The CDR3 reads CASSRLAGGANEQFF. CDR3 nucleotide sequence: TGTGCCAGCAGTCGACTAGCGGGAGGGGCTAATGAGCAGTTCTTC. J is TRBJ2-1 and V is TRBV6-2 or TRBV6-3, with 14 bases fitting TRBD2. J was trimmed by 7 bases and V by 5 bases; bases with no gene match: 4. The CDR3 has 15 amino acids. CDR1 is MNHEY and CDR2 is SVGEGT in the germline V gene.

The CDR3 sequence: CASSVTGQIGYTF. As DNA, the CDR3 is TGTGCCAGTAGTGTTACGGGACAGATTGGCTACACCTTC. The chain links TRBV19 to TRBJ1-2, with 7 bases that match TRBD1. CDR1 and CDR2 (germline): LNHDA, SQIVND (reference sequence). This CDR3 spans 13 amino acids. V shed 5 bases, J shed 7 bases, and the junction held 7 bases outside the gene matches.

The rearrangement joins TRBV7-9 to TRBJ1-5; weak D call: TRBD1 (5 bases). This CDR3 spans 16 amino acids. Per germline, CDR1 SEHNR and CDR2 FQNEAQ (reference sequence). With 2 bases removed from V and 2 bases from J, the gap between germline ends came to 13 bases. CDR3 nucleotides: TGTGCCAGCAGCTTATGGGGACGGAGGGGCAATCAGCCCCAGCATTTT. This translates into CASSLWGRRGNQPQHF.

The CDR3 DNA is TGCAGTGCGGAGGGGGGTCGACGCGGGTACTTC. Translating gives CSAEGGRRGYF. This rearrangement joins TRBV20-1 to TRBJ2-7, with D perhaps being TRBD1 or TRBD2 (6 bases each). Trimming took off 6 bases at V and 12 bases at J, with 18 bases between the two ends. Per the germline V gene, CDR1 is DFQATT and CDR2 is SNEGSKA (reference sequence). CDR3 length: 11 residues.

The V and J genes are TRBV6-6 and TRBJ2-2; 9 bases map to TRBD1. Germline V CDR1 and CDR2: MNHNY, SVGAGI (reference sequence). J gave up 7 bases and V 6 bases, and 9 bases lay outside the gene matches. This CDR3 region has 15 residues. For the CDR3, the DNA is TGTGCCAGCAGAAGACTAACAGGGGGCGACGGGGAGCTGTTTTTT. Translation gives CASRRLTGGDGELFF.

This clonotype was found many times. The V and J genes are TRBV7-2 and TRBJ2-7; D possibly uses TRBD1 or TRBD2 (5 bases each). CDR3 length: 15 amino acids. Trimming cost V 0 bases and J 2 bases, with 11 bases left between them. Germline CDR1 SGHTA, CDR2 FQGNSA. CDR3 sequence reads: CASSLAVGTTYEQYV. The CDR3 DNA reads TGTGCCAGCAGCTTAGCAGTCGGGACCACCTACGAGCAGTACGTC.

This chain connects TRBV20-1 to TRBJ2-6; D may be TRBD2 (6 bases). From germline, CDR1 is DFQATT and CDR2 SNEGSKA (reference sequence). The CDR3 is 13 residues long. With 3 bases removed from V and 12 bases from J, the gap between germline ends came to 15 bases. The CDR3 region is CSASRDSMGVLTF. CDR3 in DNA: TGCAGTGCTAGCCGGGACTCGATGGGCGTCCTGACTTTC.

This clonotype was seen more than once but under ten times. The chain has TRBV15 and TRBJ2-1; TRBD2 aligns across 9 bases. The CDR3 consists of 16 residues. CDR1 and CDR2 (germline): LNHNV, YYDKDF (reference sequence). V trimming: 0 bases; J trimming: 7 bases; junction bases outside the gene matches: 7. CDR3 nucleotides: TGTGCCACCAGCAGAGATCTAGCGGGGAACCGAAATGAGCAGTTCTTC. Protein product: CATSRDLAGNRNEQFF.

The rearrangement joins TRBV7-6 to TRBJ2-7; either TRBD1 or TRBD2 may supply D (5 bases each). Trimming pared 5 bases from V and 2 bases from J, leaving 19 bases between. The CDR3 length is 16 residues. Germline assignment: CDR1 SGHVS and CDR2 FNYEAQ. CDR3 residues: CASSDVSGREAYEQYF. The CDR3 DNA sequence: TGTGCCAGCAGCGACGTGTCGGGGCGTGAAGCCTACGAGCAGTACTTC.

This clonotype was detected a few times. The V and J genes are TRBV5-1 and TRBJ2-5; 8 nucleotides agree with TRBD2. Looked up from germline, CDR1 is SGHRS and CDR2 is YFSETQ. Losses at the gene ends were 2 bases for V and 7 bases for J; bases not matched to a gene: 7. CDR3 size: 14 residues. CDR3 residues: CASSLTSGPGTQYF. As DNA, the CDR3 is TGCGCCAGCAGCTTAACTAGCGGTCCTGGGACCCAGTACTTC.

The gene calls are TRBV7-2 and TRBJ2-5, with 11 bases identical to TRBD2. The V gene's germline CDR1 is SGHTA and CDR2 FQGNSA. This CDR3 comprises 17 residues. V trimming: 5 bases; J trimming: 3 bases; junction bases outside the gene matches: 11. CDR3 sequence (DNA): TGTGCCAGCAGCCCTCCGGGACTAGCGGATGGGGAAGAGACCCAGTACTTC. Translating gives CASSPPGLADGEETQYF.

This clonotype was recorded many times. The gene calls are TRBV7-8 and TRBJ2-5; D not certain. Trimming removed 1 base from V and 0 bases from J, with 3 bases in between. The CDR3 has 13 amino acids. Germline loops: CDR1 SGHVS, CDR2 FQNEAQ. The CDR3 loop is CASSLVNQETQYF. CDR3 in DNA: TGTGCCAGCAGCTTAGTTAACCAAGAGACCCAGTACTTC. Variable domain in full (rest from reference TRBV7-8 and TRBJ2-5): GAGVSQSPRYKVAKRGQDVALRCDPISGHVSLFWYQQALGQGPEFLTYFQNEAQLDKSGLPSDRFFAERPEGSVSTLKIQRTQQEDSAVYLCASSLVNQETQYFGPGTRLLVL.

This sequence joins TRBV14 and TRBJ2-2; 7 nucleotides agree with TRBD2. CDR1 is SGHDN, CDR2 FVKESK, per germline. The CDR3 has 16 amino acids. The V segment lost 4 bases and the J segment 0 bases; nucleotides outside the gene matches: 5. The CDR3 loop reads CASSPQGGANTGELFF. For the CDR3, the DNA is TGTGCCAGCAGCCCCCAGGGAGGGGCGAACACCGGGGAGCTGTTTTTT.

This clonotype was picked up many times. The chain couples TRBV25-1 to TRBJ2-2; D is unresolved. Per germline, CDR1 MGHDK and CDR2 SYGVNS. V was cut by 6 bases and J by 9 bases, with 8 bases left in between. This CDR3 has 11 amino acids. This CDR3 reads CASSPLRELFF. DNA of the CDR3: TGTGCCAGCAGCCCTCTCAGGGAGCTGTTTTTT.

V is TRBV5-4 and J is TRBJ2-1; 11 bases fit TRBD2. This CDR3 is 16 amino acids long. Germline V gene sequence: CDR1 SGHNT, CDR2 YYREEE (reference sequence). V was clipped by 4 bases and J by 5 bases; unmatched bases: 8. The chain's CDR3 is CASSKPGLADHNEQFF. The CDR3 DNA sequence: TGTGCCAGCAGCAAACCGGGACTAGCGGATCACAATGAGCAGTTCTTC.

The V and J genes are TRBV4-3 and TRBJ1-5; the match to TRBD1 covers 7 bases. CDR1 LGHNA and CDR2 YSLEER come from the germline V gene. The trim removed 4 bases at V and 5 bases at J, leaving 8 bases unmatched. The CDR3 has 15 residues. The CDR3 DNA reads TGCGCCAGCAGCCCCAACAGGGGTGAGCATCAGCCCCAGCATTTT. It is translated as CASSPNRGEHQPQHF.

The sample holds many counts of this clonotype. The rearrangement joins TRBV7-2 to TRBJ1-2; D is unresolved. Germline loops: CDR1 SGHTA, CDR2 FQGNSA. Deletions cut 1 base from V and 5 bases from J, with 5 bases between. The CDR3 totals 12 residues. CDR3 sequence (DNA): TGTGCCAGCAGCTTAGGAGGGTATGGCTACACCTTC. Its protein product is CASSLGGYGYTF.

The chain carries TRBV6-2 or TRBV6-3 and TRBJ2-1, with D possibly being TRBD1 (6 bases). There are 14 residues in the CDR3. The germline gives CDR1 MNHEY, CDR2 SVGEGT. Trimming took off 5 bases at V and 1 base at J, with 9 bases between the two ends. The CDR3 sequence is CASSAQGSYNEQFF. In nucleotides, the CDR3 is TGTGCCAGCAGTGCCCAGGGGTCCTACAATGAGCAGTTCTTC.

The chain carries TRBV12-3 or TRBV12-4 and TRBJ2-7; 13 bases line up with TRBD2. The trim removed 8 bases at V and 3 bases at J, leaving 4 bases unmatched. The CDR3 totals 14 residues. Here the CDR3 reads CASGTSGNLYEQYF. The CDR3 nucleotides are TGTGCCAGCGGGACTAGCGGGAACCTCTACGAGCAGTACTTC.

The V and J genes are TRBV4-3 and TRBJ1-2; 8 nucleotides agree with TRBD1. CDR3 length: 15 residues. The trim removed 1 base at V and 4 bases at J, leaving 5 bases unmatched. Per germline, CDR1 LGHNA and CDR2 YSLEER. This chain's CDR3 is CASSQGQGASYGYTF. The CDR3 DNA follows: TGCGCCAGCAGCCAAGGGCAGGGGGCCAGCTATGGCTACACCTTC.

This clonotype showed up just a few times. The V and J genes are TRBV12-3 or TRBV12-4 and TRBJ1-1, with 7 positions matching TRBD1. CDR3 length: 13 amino acids. The J segment lost 4 bases and the V segment lost 3 bases, leaving 2 bases of the junction unmatched. The CDR3 DNA follows: TGTGCCAGCAGTTTGTCAGGGGGCACTGAAGCTTTCTTT. It translates to CASSLSGGTEAFF.

The chain uses TRBV9 and TRBJ2-7; D ambiguous. This CDR3 has 12 residues. V dropped 0 bases and J dropped 6 bases, with 7 bases sitting between them. CDR1 is SGDLS and CDR2 is YYNGEE in the germline V gene. The DNA for the CDR3 is TGTGCCAGCAGCGTAGGAGTGGGCGAGCAGTACTTC. This gives the protein CASSVGVGEQYF.

As concerns this clonotype: This may arise from a read error, as a much more abundant clone is one base away. The chain has TRBV7-2 and TRBJ2-1; possible D gene TRBD2, 6 bases. The germline V and J ends were trimmed by 3 bases and 6 bases, with 18 bases remaining between them. The CDR3 has 16 amino acids. Germline CDR1 is SGHTA and CDR2 is FQGNSA. The CDR3 sequence: CASSLLLTGAGNEQFF. Here the CDR3 DNA reads TGTGCCAGCAGCTTGTTACTAACGGGAGCGGGCAATGAGCAGTTCTTC.

This clonotype was found a few times. This chain uses TRBV7-9 with TRBJ1-1; D is uncertain. The length of the CDR3 is 13 residues. V lost 6 bases and J lost 0, with 8 bases in between. The germline gives CDR1 SEHNR, CDR2 FQNEAQ (reference sequence). For the CDR3, the DNA is TGTGCCAGCAGTCGGACGGTGAACACTGAAGCTTTCTTT. Translation: CASSRTVNTEAFF.

The chain links TRBV12-3 or TRBV12-4 to TRBJ2-7; 11 bases agree with TRBD1. The J segment lost 6 bases and the V segment lost 5 bases, leaving 3 bases of the junction unmatched. The CDR3 spans 13 residues. The CDR3: CASSTGTGGEQYV. The DNA for the CDR3 is TGTGCCAGCAGTACCGGGACAGGGGGCGAGCAGTACGTC.

Only a few counts were recorded for this clonotype. The chain has TRBV12-3 or TRBV12-4 and TRBJ1-3; no definite D call. This CDR3 region has 13 residues. Trimming cost V 8 bases and J 3 bases, with 11 bases left between them. The CDR3 is CASQGLFGNTIYF. The CDR3 DNA is TGTGCCAGCCAAGGGTTATTTGGAAACACCATATATTTT.

This clonotype was found a few times. V gene TRBV5-8 combines with J gene TRBJ1-6; D is uncertain. V was trimmed by 0 bases and J by 3 bases, leaving 7 bases between them. Germline V lookup: CDR1 SGHTS, CDR2 YDEGEE. The CDR3 is made up of 15 amino acids. The CDR3 protein is CASSLEGHYNSPLHF. The CDR3, as DNA: TGTGCCAGCAGCTTGGAAGGGCACTATAATTCACCCCTCCACTTT.

The rearrangement joins TRBV27 to TRBJ2-6, with D perhaps TRBD1 (5 bases). In germline, CDR1 is MNHEY, CDR2 SMNVEV (reference sequence). V dropped 5 bases and J dropped 1 base, with 15 bases sitting between them. The CDR3 spans 17 residues. The CDR3 protein is CASSPPRQSSGANVLTF. The DNA for the CDR3 is TGTGCCAGCAGTCCCCCGAGACAGTCGTCTGGGGCCAACGTCCTGACTTTC.

This clonotype was found a few times. The rearrangement links TRBV4-3 to TRBJ2-1; 8 nucleotides agree with TRBD2. This CDR3 is built from 15 residues. CDR1 is LGHNA, CDR2 YSLEER, per germline. V dropped 2 bases and J dropped 9; count of bases not matched to a gene: 9. The CDR3 bases are TGCGCCAGCAGCCAACATGGCGGGAGGACGGGTGAGCAGTTCTTC. Translated: CASSQHGGRTGEQFF.